These 8 T cell receptor beta chains originate from one sample sequenced in a study of radiation and T cells in renal cell carcinoma. Time point here: baseline pretreatment blood. Documented treatment: 15 Gy SBRT to primary tumor, nephrectomy 4 weeks later. Generated by immunoSEQ multiplex PCR, the TCRdb table keeps only in-frame clones and is missing some. The repertoire has around 64,000 clones, over 70% of them found once; the top ten carry 7.3%. The specimen was blood, collected from a patient whose treatment included radiotherapy and nephrectomy. The receptors originated from a man aged 55-75 years with renal cell carcinoma.

The gene calls are TRBV11-2 and TRBJ2-1; 9 bases agree with TRBD2. Germline loops: CDR1 SGHAT, CDR2 FQNNGV. The CDR3 totals 16 residues. The junction had 7 bases not matched to a gene; V was cut back by 7 bases and J by 0 bases. In DNA form, the CDR3 reads TGTGCCAGCAATCCGGCGGGGGGGCCCTCCTACAATGAGCAGTTCTTC. Its protein product is CASNPAGGPSYNEQFF. Full variable domain (rest looked up from reference TRBV11-2 and TRBJ2-1): EAGVAQSPRYKIIEKRQSVAFWCNPISGHATLYWYQQILGQGPKLLIQFQNNGVVDDSQLPKDRFSAERLKGVDSTLKIQPAKLEDSAVYLCASNPAGGPSYNEQFFGPGTRLTVL.

The chain combines TRBV5-4 with TRBJ2-1; D possibly corresponds to TRBD2 (6 bases). From germline, CDR1 is SGHNT and CDR2 YYREEE (reference sequence). V lost 1 base, J lost 9 bases, and 17 bases lay in between. This CDR3 has 15 amino acids. This CDR3 is CASSLSGTELGEQFF. CDR3 coding DNA: TGTGCCAGCAGCTTGTCCGGGACTGAGCTTGGTGAGCAGTTCTTC.

This chain's CDR3 is CSVERENQETQYF. In nucleotides, the CDR3 is TGCAGCGTTGAACGAGAAAACCAAGAGACCCAGTACTTC. The V call is TRBV29-1, the J call TRBJ2-5; D unresolved. Germline assignment: CDR1 SQVTM and CDR2 ANQGSEA. The germline V and J ends were trimmed by 2 bases and 0 bases, with 7 bases remaining between them. This CDR3 has 13 residues.

V usage is TRBV28 and J usage is TRBJ1-2; D possibly corresponds to TRBD1 (5 bases). V was pared by 6 bases and J by 6 bases, with 23 bases between. There are 16 residues in the CDR3. Germline V gene lookup returns CDR1 MDHEN and CDR2 SYDVKM. CDR3 sequence reads: CASSPRRKGRVNGYTF. The CDR3 nucleotides read TGTGCCAGCAGCCCTAGGCGAAAGGGCAGGGTAAATGGCTACACCTTC.

The chain combines TRBV5-4 with TRBJ2-3; D might be TRBD1 or TRBD2, each matching 5 bases. Germline V gene sequence: CDR1 SGHNT, CDR2 YYREEE (reference sequence). The CDR3 has 16 residues. Trimming cost V 2 bases and J 6 bases, with 19 bases left between them. CDR3 coding DNA: TGTGCCAGCAGCTTTCCCGGGGCAGGCTTATCGGATACGCAGTATTTT. Translation gives CASSFPGAGLSDTQYF.

The genes are TRBV21-1 and TRBJ2-3; the table's D call, TRBD2, was not checked against the DNA. TRBV21-1 is a pseudogene. This CDR3 contains 16 residues. CDR3 sequence reads: CASSFRLAGGTDTQYF. CDR3 bases: TGTGCCAGCAGCTTCCGCCTAGCGGGGGGCACAGATACGCAGTATTTT.

This chain joins TRBV11-2 and TRBJ2-2; D remains ambiguous. Trimming took 4 bases from V and 2 from J, leaving 11 bases between them. CDR3 length: 15 residues. The V gene's germline CDR1 is SGHAT and CDR2 FQNNGV. This chain's CDR3 is CASSSLGGNTGELFF. CDR3 bases: TGTGCCAGCAGCTCGCTAGGCGGCAACACCGGGGAGCTGTTTTTT.

The chain employs TRBV6-5 and TRBJ2-5; 7 bases map to TRBD1. The germline V gene has CDR1 MNHEY and CDR2 SVGAGI. The CDR3 spans 13 residues. V gave up 6 bases and J gave up 5 bases; unmatched junction bases: 6. The CDR3 protein is CASRGQVGETQYF. The CDR3 bases are TGTGCCAGCAGAGGACAGGTCGGGGAGACCCAGTACTTC.